This TCR beta chain was observed in a study of blood T cell repertoires in COVID-19. As for the study in general: Samples taken during acute and convalescent COVID-19 were collected in the United States, Italy and Spain. The analysed material was cDNA or gDNA that came from T cells, B-cell-depleted T cells, or PBMCs.

Authors' processing steps: Amplification of reference gene primers was used by the study to estimate nucleated cell counts. Sequenced by immunoSEQ multiplex PCR; TCRdb stores in-frame clones only, minus some. V and J calls and clone size are those listed in that table; D and trimming were worked out from the DNA. The repertoire has around 140,000 clones, 87% of them found once; the top ten carry around 38%. This CDR3 contains 16 residues. CDR1 MNHEY and CDR2 SVGEGT come from the germline V gene. V lost 2 bases to trimming and J lost 1 base, with 14 bases between them. This clone was observed a single time.

Sequencing was carried out using peripheral blood. The V gene is TRBV6-2 or TRBV6-3, the J gene TRBJ1-1; no reliable D call. This sequence originates from a man aged 45 to 65 who had recovered from COVID-19. CDR3 amino acids: CASSYSFGTKNTEAFF. The CDR3 nucleotides read TGTGCCAGCAGTTACAGTTTCGGCACTAAGAACACTGAAGCTTTCTTT.